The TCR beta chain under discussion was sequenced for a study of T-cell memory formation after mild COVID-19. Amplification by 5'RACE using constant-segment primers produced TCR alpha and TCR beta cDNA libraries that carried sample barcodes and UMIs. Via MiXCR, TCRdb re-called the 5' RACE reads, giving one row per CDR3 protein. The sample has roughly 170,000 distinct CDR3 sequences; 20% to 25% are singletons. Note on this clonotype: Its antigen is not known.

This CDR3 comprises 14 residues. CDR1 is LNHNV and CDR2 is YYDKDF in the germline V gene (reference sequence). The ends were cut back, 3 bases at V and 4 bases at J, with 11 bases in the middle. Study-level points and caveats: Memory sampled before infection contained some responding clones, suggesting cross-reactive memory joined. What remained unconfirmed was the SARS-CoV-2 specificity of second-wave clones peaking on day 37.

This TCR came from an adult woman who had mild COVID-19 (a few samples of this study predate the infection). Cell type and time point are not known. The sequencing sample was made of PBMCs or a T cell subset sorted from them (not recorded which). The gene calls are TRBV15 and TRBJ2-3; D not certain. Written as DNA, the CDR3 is TGTGCCACCAGCAGGGCAGGTCTGGCAGATACGCAGTATTTT. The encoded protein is CATSRAGLADTQYF. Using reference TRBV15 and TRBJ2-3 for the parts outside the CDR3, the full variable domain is DAMVIQNPRYQVTQFGKPVTLSCSQTLNHNVMYWYQQKSSQAPKLLFHYYDKDFNNEADTPDNFQSRRPNTSFCFLDIRSPGLGDTAMYLCATSRAGLADTQYFGPGTRLTVL.